The 19 T cell receptor beta chains in this list originate from one sample, sequenced in a study of CD8+CD57+ T cells in acquired aplastic anemia. Researchers used genomic DNA as the template to profile TCR beta VDJ and CDR3. TCRdb re-called the reads through MiXCR, storing one row per CDR3 protein. The table shows approximately 65,000 distinct CDR3 sequences, with under 55% occurring only once. The specimen was sorted CD4+, CD8+, or CD8+CD57+ T cells (not recorded which) from PBMCs. The receptors here all came from a human donor in good health, serving as a control.

The chain couples TRBV7-3 to TRBJ2-1; 11 nucleotides agree with TRBD2. CDR1 and CDR2 from the germline V gene are SGHTA and FQGTGA. The V segment lost 1 base and the J segment 7 bases; nucleotides outside the gene matches: 9. This CDR3 spans 17 amino acids. CDR3 region: CASSLNRGTSGGNEQFF. The CDR3 nucleotides are TGTGCCAGCAGCTTAAACCGGGGGACTAGCGGTGGGAATGAGCAGTTCTTC.

The CDR3 loop reads CASSLAQNTEAFF. The CDR3 nucleotides are TGCGCCAGCAGCTTGGCACAGAACACTGAAGCTTTCTTT. This chain links TRBV5-1 with TRBJ1-1, with D unclear. The V end lost 0 bases, the J end lost 1 base, and 4 bases lay between the germline ends. The CDR3 loop spans 13 amino acids. Germline-derived CDR1 and CDR2 are SGHRS and YFSETQ. Full variable domain (rest looked up from reference TRBV5-1 and TRBJ1-1): KAGVTQTPRYLIKTRGQQVTLSCSPISGHRSVSWYQQTPGQGLQFLFEYFSETQRNKGNFPGRFSGRQFSNSRSEMNVSTLELGDSALYLCASSLAQNTEAFFGQGTRLTVV.

This clonotype occurred many times. The chain has TRBV2 and TRBJ2-3; D could derive from TRBD1 or TRBD2 (5 bases each). The V gene lost 8 bases and the J gene lost 1 base, with 10 bases spanning the gap. Per germline, CDR1 SNHLY and CDR2 FYNNEI. The CDR3 covers 13 residues. Here the CDR3 DNA reads TGTGCCAGCGGGGACGGGGGCACAGATACGCAGTATTTT. Amino acid sequence: CASGDGGTDTQYF.

By its share, this clonotype is medium-sized. V is TRBV15 and J is TRBJ2-3; 7 nucleotides agree with TRBD2. CDR1 is LNHNV, CDR2 YYDKDF, per germline (reference sequence). Trimming removed 5 bases from V and 0 bases from J; junction bases left unmatched: 5. The CDR3 spans 15 residues. The CDR3 DNA reads as TGTGCCACCAGCGGCCGGGAGGCTAGCACAGATACGCAGTATTTT. Translating gives CATSGREASTDTQYF.

The V and J genes are TRBV7-8 and TRBJ1-6; a possible D gene is TRBD1 (5 bases). Germline-derived CDR1 and CDR2 are SGHVS and FQNEAQ. The CDR3 consists of 13 residues. Trimming took off 11 bases at V and 10 bases at J, with 18 bases between the two ends. The CDR3 is CAWGPALNSPLHF. As DNA, the CDR3 is TGTGCCTGGGGCCCAGCCCTGAACTCACCCCTCCACTTT.

This clonotype came up a few times. The V and J genes are TRBV10-3 and TRBJ2-5; maybe TRBD1 (7 bases). The length of the CDR3 is 12 residues. Germline CDR1 ENHRY, CDR2 SYGVKD. V shed 10 bases and J shed 4 bases, with 13 bases lying between them. The CDR3 sequence is CASRGAGETQYF. The CDR3 region has the DNA TGTGCCAGCAGGGGGGCTGGAGAGACCCAGTACTTC.

This sequence joins TRBV29-1 and TRBJ2-1, with 8 bases that match TRBD1. The V gene end was trimmed by 2 bases and the J gene end by 0 bases; junction bases not matched to a gene: 6. Germline V gene data show CDR1 as SQVTM and CDR2 as ANQGSEA. This CDR3 is built from 16 residues. The CDR3 region has the DNA TGCAGCGTTGAACCATCGACAGGGGCCTCCTACAATGAGCAGTTCTTC. Encoded protein: CSVEPSTGASYNEQFF.

The sample holds a few counts of this clonotype. The chain links TRBV2 to TRBJ2-7; 8 bases are a match to TRBD2. V lost 4 bases and J lost 2; bases outside the gene matches: 4. The germline CDR1 and CDR2 sequences are SNHLY and FYNNEI. This CDR3 contains 14 residues. CDR3 protein: CASSVGGGTYEQYF. The CDR3 nucleotides are TGTGCCAGCAGTGTGGGCGGGGGGACCTACGAGCAGTACTTC.

CDR3 DNA: TGTGCCGGTAGCGAAGTGACAGATACGCAGTATTTT. It codes for CAGSEVTDTQYF. V usage is TRBV2 and J usage is TRBJ2-3; D might be TRBD2 (5 bases). CDR3 length: 12 amino acids. V was cut by 11 bases and J by 3 bases, with 12 bases left in between. Germline CDR1 is SNHLY and CDR2 is FYNNEI.

The V and J genes are TRBV7-9 and TRBJ2-1, with 10 bases lining up with TRBD2. Unmatched junction bases numbered 0, after V lost 0 bases and J lost 4 bases. The CDR3 contains 15 residues. Germline CDR1 reads SEHNR; CDR2 reads FQNEAQ (reference sequence). CDR3 DNA sequence: TGTGCCAGCAGCTTAGCGGGACTAGCGTACAATGAGCAGTTCTTC. It specifies CASSLAGLAYNEQFF.

This clonotype was detected many times. The chain has TRBV6-1 and TRBJ1-5, with 7 bases aligning to TRBD1. The V gene end was trimmed by 5 bases and the J gene end by 5 bases; junction bases not matched to a gene: 6. The CDR3 runs to 14 residues. Looked up from germline, CDR1 is MNHNS and CDR2 is SASEGT. The CDR3 coding sequence is TGTGCCAGCAGTCCGGGACAGAGCCATCAGCCCCAGCATTTT. This translates into CASSPGQSHQPQHF.

The V and J genes are TRBV12-3 or TRBV12-4 and TRBJ2-1, with 9 bases lining up with TRBD2. The CDR3 extends over 15 amino acids. V was clipped by 0 bases and J by 6 bases; unmatched bases: 3. This CDR3 reads CASSLASGRANEQFF. The CDR3 bases are TGTGCCAGCAGTTTAGCTAGCGGGAGAGCCAATGAGCAGTTCTTC.

This clonotype was seen many times. The chain is built from TRBV6-5 and TRBJ1-3; possible D gene TRBD1, 5 bases. CDR1 is MNHEY, CDR2 SVGAGI, per germline. The CDR3 contains 15 residues. The V end lost 2 bases, the J end lost 0 bases, and 8 bases lay between the germline ends. The CDR3 sequence is CASSYGRASGNTIYF. The CDR3 nucleotides are TGTGCCAGCAGTTACGGCAGGGCCTCTGGAAACACCATATATTTT.

The table lists this clonotype with many counts. The chain carries TRBV12-3 or TRBV12-4 and TRBJ1-1, with TRBD1 as a possible D gene (5 bases). This CDR3 is 14 amino acids long. The V gene lost 1 base and the J gene lost 2 bases, with 8 bases spanning the gap. Here the CDR3 DNA reads TGTGCCAGCAGTTTAGGACAGATTAACACTGAAGCTTTCTTT. Amino acids: CASSLGQINTEAFF.

The genes are TRBV12-3 or TRBV12-4 and TRBJ2-1; a possible D gene is TRBD1 (5 bases). The CDR3 has 15 amino acids. Trimming removed 1 base at V and 4 bases at J, with 11 bases between. The CDR3 protein is CASSLGQTLYNEQFF. CDR3 bases: TGTGCCAGCAGTTTAGGACAGACACTTTACAATGAGCAGTTCTTC.

At least ten counts were recorded for this clonotype. CDR3 region: CASSPLGANEKLFF. CDR3 DNA: TGTGCCAGTAGTCCACTGGGGGCGAATGAAAAACTGTTTTTT. The chain is built from TRBV19 and TRBJ1-4, with TRBD1 as a possible D gene (6 bases). Germline CDR1 LNHDA, CDR2 SQIVND (reference sequence). The V end was cut by 5 bases, the J end by 5 bases, with 12 bases between. The CDR3 has 14 amino acids. Full variable domain (missing parts from reference TRBV19 and TRBJ1-4): DGGITQSPKYLFRKEGQNVTLSCEQNLNHDAMYWYRQDPGQGLRLIYYSQIVNDFQKGDIAEGYSVSREKKESFPLTVTSAQKNPTAFYLCASSPLGANEKLFFGSGTQLSVL.

V is TRBV19 and J is TRBJ1-2, with D perhaps TRBD1 (5 bases). Germline CDR1 reads LNHDA; CDR2 reads SQIVND (reference sequence). Trimming stripped 3 bases from V and 3 bases from J, with 11 bases between. The CDR3 sequence is 14 residues long. The CDR3 reads CASSIGAGDYGYTF. CDR3 nucleotides: TGTGCCAGTAGTATTGGGGCTGGGGACTATGGCTACACCTTC.

This clonotype was seen at least ten times. J is TRBJ1-3 and V is TRBV9; no reliable D call. Germline lookup yields CDR1 SGDLS and CDR2 YYNGEE. Trimming pared 3 bases from V and 0 bases from J, leaving 10 bases between. There are 15 residues in the CDR3. The CDR3 DNA reads TGTGCCAGCAGCGGTCCCAGTAACTCTGGAAACACCATATATTTT. This translates into CASSGPSNSGNTIYF.

This clonotype has at least ten counts. This chain links TRBV6-5 with TRBJ2-7, with 8 bases fitting TRBD1. CDR3 length equals 14 residues. Germline assignment: CDR1 MNHEY and CDR2 SVGAGI. V trimming: 5 bases; J trimming: 2 bases; junction bases outside the gene matches: 5. The CDR3 spells CASSTPGQAYEQYF. The CDR3 region has the DNA TGTGCCAGCAGTACCCCGGGACAGGCCTACGAGCAGTACTTC.